The 15 T cell receptor beta chains listed next were all sequenced from one sample in a study of quantifying T cell responses using KT2 cells. Study information: TCR alpha and beta constant-region primers primed reverse transcription of RNA.

An oligo carrying a UMI was ligated to the cDNA 3' end. An equimolar mix of RC1.1 and RC1.2 primed the beta chain across TRBC1 and TRBC2. A single record per CDR3 protein comes from TCRdb applying MiXCR to the UMI-ligation and nested PCR reads. The sample includes tens of thousands of distinct CDR3 sequences, roughly 8% of them seen just once. Input material: PBMCs spiked with cells of the T cell clone KT2. These receptors were taken from a human donor.

The chain couples TRBV7-8 to TRBJ2-7; weak D call: TRBD2 (6 bases). The CDR3 length is 17 residues. V was clipped by 2 bases and J by 6 bases, with 23 bases between them. Germline V gene sequence: CDR1 SGHVS, CDR2 FQNEAQ. The CDR3 DNA reads TGTGCCAGCAGCTTACCCCCTCGTGGGACTCACTTTAGCGAGCAGTACTTC. This gives the protein CASSLPPRGTHFSEQYF.

This CDR3 reads CSVVGTGGYSSTDTQYF. The CDR3 DNA reads as TGCAGCGTTGTGGGGACAGGGGGATACTCTAGCACAGATACGCAGTATTTT. This chain joins TRBV29-1 and TRBJ2-3; the match to TRBD1 covers 11 bases. This CDR3 spans 17 amino acids. The V gene end was trimmed by 4 bases and the J gene end by 0 bases; junction bases not matched to a gene: 9. Germline lookup yields CDR1 SQVTM and CDR2 ANQGSEA.

This clonotype came up many times. CDR3 in DNA: TGTGCCAGCAGCCTTAGAAGGGGACAGGGGATCGGGAACACTGAAGCTTTCTTT. This translates into CASSLRRGQGIGNTEAFF. The chain recombines TRBV7-8 with TRBJ1-1; 10 nucleotides match TRBD1. CDR1 is SGHVS, CDR2 FQNEAQ, per germline. The CDR3 sequence is 18 residues long. Germline trimming cut 5 bases from V and 1 base from J; bases unmatched to any gene: 13.

This clonotype was seen more than once but under ten times. The CDR3 region is CASSESRRRTRTDTQYF. DNA of the CDR3: TGCGCCAGCAGTGAGTCGAGAAGGCGGACCCGCACAGATACGCAGTATTTT. The rearrangement joins TRBV10-2 to TRBJ2-3; no definite D call. Germline assignment: CDR1 WSHSY and CDR2 SAAADI. The V gene lost 0 bases and the J gene lost 1 base, with 14 bases spanning the gap. The CDR3 consists of 17 residues.

This clonotype was observed many times. The chain recombines TRBV6-5 with TRBJ1-6; perhaps TRBD1 as D (6 bases). CDR1 is MNHEY, CDR2 SVGAGI, per germline. This CDR3 region has 13 residues. With 7 bases removed from V and 12 bases from J, the gap between germline ends came to 16 bases. In nucleotides, the CDR3 is TGTGCCAGCAAAGAACCAGGGGTAGGACCCCTCCACTTT. Translated, it gives CASKEPGVGPLHF.

In regard to this clonotype: A much larger clone differs from this one at a single base, so this may be a read error. The rearrangement joins TRBV20-1 to TRBJ1-1, with D perhaps TRBD1 (6 bases). CDR1 is DFQATT, CDR2 SNEGSKA, per germline (reference sequence). Trimming left V 2 bases short and J 5 bases short, with 12 bases between. This CDR3 has 13 residues. Here the CDR3 reads CSARLGRGTEAFF. The DNA for the CDR3 is TGCAGTGCTAGATTGGGCAGGGGAACTGAAGCTTTCTTT.

This clonotype was observed many times. This chain connects TRBV7-2 to TRBJ2-3, with unresolved D. V was pared by 0 bases and J by 0 bases, with 4 bases between. CDR1 SGHTA and CDR2 FQGNSA come from the germline V gene. The length of the CDR3 is 14 residues. The CDR3 is CASSLAGSTDTQYF. CDR3 in DNA: TGTGCCAGCAGCTTAGCGGGGAGCACAGATACGCAGTATTTT.

This sequence joins TRBV7-2 and TRBJ2-3; no clear D. Trimming cost V 1 base and J 4 bases, with 6 bases left between them. CDR3 length: 13 amino acids. Germline CDR1 SGHTA, CDR2 FQGNSA. The CDR3 DNA sequence: TGTGCCAGCAGCTTAGTAAGGGCAGATACGCAGTATTTT. Its protein is CASSLVRADTQYF.

In this sample, this clonotype turned up many times. The chain couples TRBV7-2 to TRBJ2-7; D gene ambiguous. V lost 1 base to trimming and J lost 1 base, with 8 bases between them. The CDR3 extends over 14 amino acids. Per the germline V gene, CDR1 is SGHTA and CDR2 is FQGNSA. DNA of the CDR3: TGTGCCAGCAGCTTAGAGCTACTGTCCTACGAGCAGTACTTC. Its protein product is CASSLELLSYEQYF.

This clonotype was found many times. This chain uses TRBV18 with TRBJ1-1; 7 nucleotides line up with TRBD1. The CDR3 runs 15 residues. The V segment lost 3 bases and the J segment 0 bases; nucleotides outside the gene matches: 4. The V gene's germline CDR1 is KGHSH and CDR2 LQKENI. The chain's CDR3 is CASSPLGQLNTEAFF. As DNA, the CDR3 is TGTGCCAGCTCACCCCTGGGACAGCTGAACACTGAAGCTTTCTTT. Variable domain in full (rest from reference TRBV18 and TRBJ1-1): NAGVMQNPRHLVRRRGQEARLRCSPMKGHSHVYWYRQLPEEGLKFMVYLQKENIIDESGMPKERFSAEFPKEGPSILRIQQVVRGDSAAYFCASSPLGQLNTEAFFGQGTRLTVV.

The chain has TRBV6-2 or TRBV6-3 and TRBJ1-1; D perhaps matches TRBD1 (6 bases). Germline V gene lookup returns CDR1 MNHEY and CDR2 SVGEGT. Trimming left V 4 bases short and J 1 base short, with 10 bases between. The CDR3 has 14 amino acids. CDR3 nucleotides: TGTGCCAGCAGTTGGCCGGGACAGAACACTGAAGCTTTCTTT. Translation: CASSWPGQNTEAFF.

The rearrangement joins TRBV5-6 to TRBJ2-7; D gene unclear. CDR3 length: 12 amino acids. Germline CDR1 reads SGHDT; CDR2 reads YYEEEE. Trimming took 0 bases from V and 6 from J, leaving 7 bases between them. CDR3 nucleotide sequence: TGTGCCAGCAGCTTGGGGCGAGGCGAGCAGTACTTC. Amino acids: CASSLGRGEQYF.

This clonotype was seen many times. The chain employs TRBV18 and TRBJ1-1; 8 positions agree with TRBD1. V gave up 6 bases and J gave up 0 bases; unmatched junction bases: 9. Germline loops: CDR1 KGHSH, CDR2 LQKENI. The CDR3 runs to 16 residues. The CDR3 DNA is TGTGCCAGCTCGCTCGGACAGGGTAGTTTGAACACTGAAGCTTTCTTT. Amino acids: CASSLGQGSLNTEAFF.

This clonotype was seen more than once but under ten times. The chain employs TRBV6-6 and TRBJ2-3, with 7 bases that match TRBD2. The CDR3 spans 16 residues. Looked up from germline, CDR1 is MNHNY and CDR2 is SVGAGI (reference sequence). Trimming at V came to 3 bases and at J to 6 bases, leaving 12 bases not matched to a gene. For the CDR3, the DNA is TGTGCCAGCAGTTATAATGGGGGAGGGCCGGAGGATACGCAGTATTTT. Its protein product is CASSYNGGGPEDTQYF.

Ten or more counts support this clonotype. The chain joins TRBV20-1 to TRBJ2-1; 8 positions agree with TRBD1. The CDR3 is made up of 17 amino acids. V trimming: 6 bases; J trimming: 9 bases; junction bases outside the gene matches: 22. Germline lookup yields CDR1 DFQATT and CDR2 SNEGSKA (reference sequence). The CDR3 DNA sequence: TGCAGTGCCAGAACGCAGGGGGCGATTTCCCATTTTCGTGAGCAGTTCTTC. Translating it yields CSARTQGAISHFREQFF.